Listed below are T cell receptor beta chains from one sample, sequenced in a study of response to subunit inactivated influenza vaccine. TCRdb reanalysed the RT-PCR reads using MiXCR and keeps one entry per CDR3 protein. The sample has about 500,000 distinct CDR3 sequences, more than 15% seen once. Here the sequenced sample was CD4+ T cells sorted from PBMCs, taken less than 30 months after vaccination. The source of these receptors is a man in his fifties or sixties who received an inactivated influenza vaccine. Both conserved end residues are part of each CDR3. Each record gives: J gene, CDR3 length, V gene, clone size, D gene, CDR3 protein, CDR3 DNA. D genes are given only for firm matches. A row's size may be missing; if present it is once, few, many or a size class.

j_gene: TRBJ1-6
len: 13
v_gene: TRBV20-1
abundance: NA
d_gene: NA
CDR3aa: CSAPSGSDSPLHF
CDR3nt: TGCAGTGCCCCATCGGGCTCGGATTCACCCCTCCACTTT

j_gene: TRBJ1-4
len: 15
v_gene: TRBV5-6
abundance: few
d_gene: TRBD1
CDR3aa: CASSSMGQLNEKLFF
CDR3nt: TGTGCCAGCAGCTCGATGGGACAGCTCAATGAAAAACTGTTTTTT

j_gene: TRBJ2-2
len: 15
v_gene: TRBV7-2
abundance: few
d_gene: NA
CDR3aa: CASSRGTLGTGELFF
CDR3nt: TGTGCCAGCAGCCGAGGAACATTGGGAACCGGGGAGCTGTTTTTT

j_gene: TRBJ1-2
len: 14
v_gene: TRBV5-1
abundance: NA
d_gene: NA
CDR3aa: CASSLAASNYGYTF
CDR3nt: TGCGCCAGCAGCTTGGCAGCCTCTAACTATGGCTACACCTTC

j_gene: TRBJ2-7
len: 16
v_gene: TRBV7-2
abundance: NA
d_gene: TRBD2
CDR3aa: CASSLARLAGAYEQYF
CDR3nt: TGTGCCAGCAGCTTAGCTAGACTAGCGGGGGCCTACGAGCAGTACTTC

j_gene: TRBJ2-2
len: 14
v_gene: TRBV12-3/TRBV12-4
abundance: few
d_gene: NA
CDR3aa: CASTLLLNTGELFF
CDR3nt: TGTGCCAGCACCCTACTACTGAACACCGGGGAGCTGTTTTTT

j_gene: TRBJ1-1
len: 15
v_gene: TRBV20-1
abundance: few
d_gene: NA
CDR3aa: CSASDRQLLNTEAFF
CDR3nt: TGCAGTGCTAGTGACAGACAATTATTGAACACTGAAGCTTTCTTT

j_gene: TRBJ2-3
len: 15
v_gene: TRBV12-3/TRBV12-4
abundance: many
d_gene: NA
CDR3aa: CASSFTGTRTDTQYF
CDR3nt: TGTGCCAGCAGTTTTACAGGGACCCGCACAGATACGCAGTATTTT

j_gene: TRBJ2-3
len: 13
v_gene: TRBV20-1
abundance: NA
d_gene: NA
CDR3aa: CSARGGVPDTQYF
CDR3nt: TGCAGTGCTAGAGGCGGGGTGCCAGATACGCAGTATTTT

j_gene: TRBJ2-1
len: 17
v_gene: TRBV21-1
abundance: few
d_gene: NA
CDR3aa: CASSKRGTGTSYNEQFF
CDR3nt: TGTGCCAGCAGCAAACGGGGGACAGGGACCTCCTACAATGAGCAGTTCTTC

j_gene: TRBJ1-2
len: 14
v_gene: TRBV7-2
abundance: few
d_gene: NA
CDR3aa: CASSPGTRSYGYTF
CDR3nt: TGTGCCAGCAGCCCTGGGACACGGTCCTATGGCTACACCTTC

j_gene: TRBJ1-1
len: 12
v_gene: TRBV6-5
abundance: few
d_gene: TRBD1
CDR3aa: CASYRTGTEAFF
CDR3nt: TGTGCCAGCTACCGGACAGGAACTGAAGCTTTCTTT

j_gene: TRBJ2-1
len: 12
v_gene: TRBV20-1
abundance: many
d_gene: NA
CDR3aa: CSAVVTVLEQFF
CDR3nt: TGCAGTGCCGTGGTTACCGTCCTGGAGCAGTTCTTC

j_gene: TRBJ2-7
len: 14
v_gene: TRBV4-3
abundance: few
d_gene: NA
CDR3aa: CASSQTHTSYEQYF
CDR3nt: TGCGCCAGCAGCCAAACACATACTTCCTACGAGCAGTACTTC

j_gene: TRBJ2-5
len: 17
v_gene: TRBV4-3
abundance: NA
d_gene: NA
CDR3aa: CASSQGVGARWKETQYF
CDR3nt: TGCGCCAGCAGCCAAGGGGTTGGGGCGCGGTGGAAAGAGACCCAGTACTTC

j_gene: TRBJ2-1
len: 14
v_gene: TRBV7-2
abundance: once
d_gene: NA
CDR3aa: CASSLGPLVGEQFF
CDR3nt: TGTGCCAGCAGCTTAGGGCCCTTAGTGGGTGAGCAGTTCTTC

j_gene: TRBJ2-7
len: 12
v_gene: TRBV20-1
abundance: NA
d_gene: NA
CDR3aa: CSARGSTYEQYF
CDR3nt: TGCAGTGCTAGAGGGTCGACCTACGAGCAGTACTTC

j_gene: TRBJ2-3
len: 13
v_gene: TRBV4-2
abundance: many
d_gene: NA
CDR3aa: CASSQDRVGTQYF
CDR3nt: TGTGCCAGCAGCCAAGATAGGGTTGGTACGCAGTATTTT

j_gene: TRBJ2-6
len: 17
v_gene: TRBV24-1
abundance: few
d_gene: TRBD1
CDR3aa: CATSDFGTGTGANVLTF
CDR3nt: TGTGCCACCAGTGATTTCGGGACAGGCACTGGGGCCAACGTCCTGACTTTC

j_gene: TRBJ2-5
len: 18
v_gene: TRBV20-1
abundance: few
d_gene: TRBD2
CDR3aa: CSARHDRTSGRAGETQYF
CDR3nt: TGCAGTGCTAGACATGACAGGACTAGCGGGAGGGCCGGAGAGACCCAGTACTTC

j_gene: TRBJ1-1
len: 14
v_gene: TRBV6-1
abundance: NA
d_gene: NA
CDR3aa: CASRRQAGNTEAFF
CDR3nt: TGTGCCAGCAGACGACAGGCGGGGAACACTGAAGCTTTCTTT

j_gene: TRBJ1-2
len: 9
v_gene: TRBV20-1
abundance: NA
d_gene: NA
CDR3aa: CSATPGLVF
CDR3nt: TGCAGTGCAACACCGGGACTCGTTTTC

j_gene: TRBJ2-7
len: 16
v_gene: TRBV18
abundance: few
d_gene: NA
CDR3aa: CASSPSSRGVYYEQYF
CDR3nt: TGTGCCAGCTCACCAAGTAGCAGGGGGGTCTACTACGAGCAGTACTTC

j_gene: TRBJ2-4
len: 15
v_gene: TRBV28
abundance: few
d_gene: TRBD2
CDR3aa: CASSSPPSGKNIQYF
CDR3nt: TGTGCCAGCAGTTCCCCGCCTAGCGGCAAAAACATTCAGTACTTC

j_gene: TRBJ2-7
len: 15
v_gene: TRBV12-3/TRBV12-4
abundance: few
d_gene: TRBD1
CDR3aa: CASSPTTGGYGEQYF
CDR3nt: TGTGCCAGCAGCCCGACGACAGGGGGCTATGGCGAGCAGTACTTC

j_gene: TRBJ2-3
len: 12
v_gene: TRBV29-1
abundance: many
d_gene: TRBD2
CDR3aa: CSASGSTDTQYF
CDR3nt: TGCAGCGCTAGCGGGAGCACAGATACGCAGTATTTT

j_gene: TRBJ2-1
len: 15
v_gene: TRBV6-4
abundance: few
d_gene: TRBD2
CDR3aa: CASSGLAGNLNEQFF
CDR3nt: TGTGCCAGCAGTGGACTAGCGGGTAACCTCAATGAGCAGTTCTTC

j_gene: TRBJ2-1
len: 18
v_gene: TRBV6-2/TRBV6-3
abundance: NA
d_gene: TRBD2
CDR3aa: CASSYSGLAGTLDNEQFF
CDR3nt: TGTGCCAGCAGTTACTCTGGACTAGCGGGGACTCTTGACAATGAGCAGTTCTTC

j_gene: TRBJ1-5
len: 13
v_gene: TRBV14
abundance: many
d_gene: NA
CDR3aa: CASSQERGQPQHF
CDR3nt: TGTGCCAGCAGCCAAGAGCGGGGCCAGCCCCAGCATTTT

j_gene: TRBJ2-3
len: 14
v_gene: TRBV29-1
abundance: many
d_gene: NA
CDR3aa: CSVEKTQPGDTQYF
CDR3nt: TGCAGCGTTGAGAAGACCCAACCCGGGGATACGCAGTATTTT

j_gene: TRBJ2-7
len: 14
v_gene: TRBV5-1
abundance: many
d_gene: NA
CDR3aa: CASSYSDSPYEQYF
CDR3nt: TGCGCCAGCAGCTACAGCGACAGTCCCTACGAGCAGTACTTC

j_gene: TRBJ2-3
len: 16
v_gene: TRBV27
abundance: few
d_gene: TRBD2
CDR3aa: CASSLFSGGGTDTQYF
CDR3nt: TGTGCCAGCAGTTTATTTAGCGGGGGGGGCACAGATACGCAGTATTTT

j_gene: TRBJ1-1
len: 14
v_gene: TRBV3-1
abundance: many
d_gene: NA
CDR3aa: CASSQAPGNTEAFF
CDR3nt: TGTGCCAGCAGCCAAGCTCCAGGGAACACTGAAGCTTTCTTT

j_gene: TRBJ2-1
len: 15
v_gene: TRBV12-3/TRBV12-4
abundance: NA
d_gene: TRBD1
CDR3aa: CASSFGTGQYNEQFF
CDR3nt: TGTGCCAGCAGTTTCGGGACAGGGCAATACAATGAGCAGTTCTTC

j_gene: TRBJ2-2
len: 16
v_gene: TRBV7-9
abundance: many
d_gene: TRBD1
CDR3aa: CASSPGTGGNTGELFF
CDR3nt: TGTGCCAGCAGCCCAGGGACAGGGGGCAACACCGGGGAGCTGTTTTTT

j_gene: TRBJ1-4
len: 16
v_gene: TRBV5-1
abundance: few
d_gene: NA
CDR3aa: CASSLAFAATNEKLFF
CDR3nt: TGCGCCAGCAGCTTGGCTTTTGCAGCAACTAATGAAAAACTGTTTTTT

j_gene: TRBJ2-5
len: 13
v_gene: TRBV10-3
abundance: NA
d_gene: NA
CDR3aa: CAIRAGVFETQYF
CDR3nt: TGTGCCATCAGAGCAGGGGTATTCGAGACCCAGTACTTC

j_gene: TRBJ1-1
len: 13
v_gene: TRBV20-1
abundance: NA
d_gene: TRBD1
CDR3aa: CSAPRQGGAEAFF
CDR3nt: TGCAGTGCCCCCCGACAGGGGGGGGCTGAAGCTTTCTTT

j_gene: TRBJ2-5
len: 14
v_gene: TRBV29-1
abundance: NA
d_gene: TRBD1
CDR3aa: CSSLWRTGPETQYF
CDR3nt: TGCAGCTCCCTGTGGAGGACAGGCCCCGAGACCCAGTACTTC

j_gene: TRBJ2-5
len: 13
v_gene: TRBV29-1
abundance: many
d_gene: NA
CDR3aa: CSASLGGPETQYF
CDR3nt: TGCAGCGCCTCTCTCGGGGGCCCAGAGACCCAGTACTTC

j_gene: TRBJ1-1
len: 14
v_gene: TRBV7-8
abundance: NA
d_gene: NA
CDR3aa: CASSVRGGRTEAFF
CDR3nt: TGTGCCAGCAGCGTCAGGGGAGGGAGGACTGAAGCTTTCTTT

j_gene: TRBJ2-1
len: 14
v_gene: TRBV4-2
abundance: many
d_gene: NA
CDR3aa: CASSQDQASNEQFF
CDR3nt: TGTGCCAGCAGCCAAGATCAGGCTAGCAATGAGCAGTTCTTC

j_gene: TRBJ1-6
len: 14
v_gene: TRBV4-1
abundance: few
d_gene: NA
CDR3aa: CASSGSRGPSPLHF
CDR3nt: TGCGCCAGCAGCGGGAGTCGGGGGCCTTCACCCCTCCACTTT

j_gene: TRBJ1-2
len: 17
v_gene: TRBV6-2/TRBV6-3
abundance: few
d_gene: TRBD1
CDR3aa: CASSIRRSGTGEYGYTF
CDR3nt: TGTGCCAGCAGCATCCGAAGATCCGGGACAGGGGAATATGGCTACACCTTC